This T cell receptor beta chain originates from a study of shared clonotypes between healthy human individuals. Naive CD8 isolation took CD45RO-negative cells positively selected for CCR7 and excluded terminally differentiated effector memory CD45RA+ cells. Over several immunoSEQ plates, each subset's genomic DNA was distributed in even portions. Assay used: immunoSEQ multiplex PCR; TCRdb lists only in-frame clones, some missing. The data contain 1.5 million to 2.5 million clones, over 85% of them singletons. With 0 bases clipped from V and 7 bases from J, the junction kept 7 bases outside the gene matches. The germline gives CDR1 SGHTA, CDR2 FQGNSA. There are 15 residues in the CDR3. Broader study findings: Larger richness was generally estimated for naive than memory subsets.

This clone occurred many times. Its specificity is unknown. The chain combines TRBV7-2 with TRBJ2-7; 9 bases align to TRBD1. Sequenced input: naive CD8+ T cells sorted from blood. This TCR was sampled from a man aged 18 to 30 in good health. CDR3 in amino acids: CASSLAGQGAVEQYF. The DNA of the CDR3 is TGTGCCAGCAGCTTAGCGGGACAGGGCGCGGTGGAGCAGTACTTC.